This T cell receptor beta chain was found in a study of T cells in Graves' hyperthyroidism and ophthalmopathy. Study at large: At initial diagnosis, before any treatment had begun, peripheral blood was obtained.

Hyperthyroidism, newly diagnosed and lasting under 2 months, affected patients aged 18 to 65. General observations from the study: Most thyroid-expanded clonotypes above 0.001 were also found in blood.

This clonotype occurred many times. Its antigen is undetermined. It was RNA transcripts that yielded the amplified TCR beta CDR3 regions. First-round RT-PCR targeting the TCR CDR3 was performed with the HTBI primer set. TCRdb used MiXCR to reprocess the multiplex PCR reads, holding one entry per CDR3 protein. The data show under 650,000 distinct CDR3 sequences, roughly 17% seen once. The TCR sequence derives from a woman between 25 and 40 years old with Graves' hyperthyroidism. Sequencing used blood.

DNA of the CDR3: TGTGCCAGCAGCTCCAAAGAGACCCAGTACTTC. It specifies CASSSKETQYF. The V gene is TRBV11-3, the J gene TRBJ2-5; the D is unclear. CDR1 and CDR2 from the germline V gene are SGHNT and YENEEA. With 4 bases removed from V and 3 bases from J, the gap between germline ends came to 3 bases. The CDR3 length is 11 residues.